In its sample, the clone carrying this T cell receptor (beta chain) was seen once. Its matching antigen is unknown. This record belongs to a study of cytotoxic CD8 clonotypes in ibrutinib-treated CLL. The intended depth for sequencing was 1 in 200,000 to 1 in 1 million T cells. Sequencing used immunoSEQ multiplex PCR; TCRdb keeps in-frame clones, though not all of them. The sample includes about 140,000 clones, 70% to 90% of them seen just once. General study points: Once treatment began, public clonotypes, which were uncommon, contracted or stayed stable. Relative to age-matched healthy donors, clonality at baseline was higher, and it tracked circulating CD8+ T-cell counts.

Looked up from germline, CDR1 is MNHNS and CDR2 is SASEGT. This CDR3 has 15 amino acids. The junction had 1 base not matched to a gene; V was cut back by 1 base and J by 1 base. The V and J genes are TRBV6-1 and TRBJ2-1; TRBD1 matches at 7 bases. This specimen was PBMCs, taken after 36 months of ibrutinib treatment. The sequence came from a human donor with chronic lymphocytic leukemia. CDR3 in amino acids: CASSEETGSYNEQFF. As DNA, the CDR3 is TGTGCCAGCAGTGAAGAGACAGGGTCCTACAATGAGCAGTTCTTC.